The next 28 T cell receptor beta chains were all read from a single sample in a study of T cells in Graves' hyperthyroidism and ophthalmopathy. The CDR3 regions of TCR beta were amplified from RNA transcripts. The study used the HTBI primer set for a first-round RT-PCR of the TCR CDR3. Each CDR3 protein is one row after TCRdb ran MiXCR on the multiplex PCR reads. The profile shows approximately 490,000 distinct CDR3 sequences, about 20% of them singletons. The specimen was blood. Receptors were obtained from a woman between 65 and 79 years old with Graves' ophthalmopathy.

CDR3 in amino acids: CASSWAGRENNEQFF. The CDR3 DNA sequence: TGTGCCAGCAGTTGGGCGGGGCGGGAAAACAATGAGCAGTTCTTC. The V call is TRBV6-1, the J call TRBJ2-1; TRBD2 might be the D (6 bases). The CDR3 extends over 15 amino acids. Deletions cut 5 bases from V and 5 bases from J, with 16 bases between. Per germline, CDR1 MNHNS and CDR2 SASEGT.

This clonotype was detected only a few times. The chain combines TRBV20-1 with TRBJ2-1; TRBD2 is a possible D gene (5 bases). The germline V gene has CDR1 DFQATT and CDR2 SNEGSKA (reference sequence). The CDR3 is 16 residues long. Trimming took off 3 bases at V and 0 bases at J, with 15 bases between the two ends. The CDR3 reads CSASAERISSYNEQFF. The DNA for the CDR3 is TGCAGTGCTAGCGCGGAGCGGATCAGCTCCTACAATGAGCAGTTCTTC.

This clonotype was seen only a few times. The chain uses TRBV28 and TRBJ2-7; 10 positions match TRBD1. The length of the CDR3 is 15 residues. Losses at the gene ends were 4 bases for V and 3 bases for J; bases not matched to a gene: 6. Germline CDR1 and CDR2: MDHEN and SYDVKM. CDR3: CASSSPGTGDYEQYF. CDR3 bases: TGTGCCAGCAGTTCCCCCGGGACAGGGGACTACGAGCAGTACTTC.

This rearrangement joins TRBV12-3 or TRBV12-4 to TRBJ2-7; 10 bases fit TRBD2. The CDR3 runs 16 residues. V lost 5 bases, J lost 7 bases, and 14 bases stayed unmatched. The DNA for the CDR3 is TGTGCCAGCAGTCAAAGACCGGGACTAGCGTTTGGGGAGCAGTACTTC. Translated, it gives CASSQRPGLAFGEQYF.

As for this clonotype: An end of the junction does not agree with germline; a read error may underlie this. CDR3: CAGSFPRQGPTGELFF. CDR3 DNA: TGTGCCGGCAGCTTTCCAAGACAGGGACCCACCGGGGAGCTGTTTTTT. The chain recombines TRBV7-3 with TRBJ2-2; TRBD1 aligns across 7 bases. This CDR3 has 16 residues. Germline CDR1 SGHTA, CDR2 FQGTGA.

The chain carries TRBV5-1 and TRBJ2-2; 14 positions agree with TRBD2. The CDR3 consists of 19 residues. In germline, CDR1 is SGHRS, CDR2 YFSETQ. The V gene end was trimmed by 4 bases and the J gene end by 4 bases; junction bases not matched to a gene: 12. CDR3 sequence (DNA): TGCGCCAGCAGCCGGGGACTAGCGGGAGTCCCGGTGGGCACCGGGGAGCTGTTTTTT. It yields the protein CASSRGLAGVPVGTGELFF. The entire variable domain, with the rest obtained from reference TRBV5-1 and TRBJ2-2, is as follows: KAGVTQTPRYLIKTRGQQVTLSCSPISGHRSVSWYQQTPGQGLQFLFEYFSETQRNKGNFPGRFSGRQFSNSRSEMNVSTLELGDSALYLCASSRGLAGVPVGTGELFFGEGSRLTVL.

V gene TRBV6-2 or TRBV6-3 combines with J gene TRBJ1-1; no definite D call. The CDR3 has 14 amino acids. Germline lookup yields CDR1 MNHEY and CDR2 SVGEGT. Trimming cost V 5 bases and J 1 base, with 11 bases left between them. DNA for the CDR3: TGTGCCAGCAGTGGGCAGGCAAAGAACACTGAAGCTTTCTTT. Amino acids: CASSGQAKNTEAFF.

This clonotype was seen ten or more times. This CDR3 is CSARVSERFSYEQYF. The CDR3 bases are TGCAGTGCTAGAGTCTCAGAGCGGTTCTCCTACGAGCAGTACTTC. J is TRBJ2-7 and V is TRBV20-1; D might be TRBD2 (5 bases). CDR3 length equals 15 residues. V was pared by 1 base and J by 0 bases, with 13 bases between. Germline V lookup: CDR1 DFQATT, CDR2 SNEGSKA (reference sequence).

V is TRBV30 and J is TRBJ2-7; D may be TRBD1 (5 bases). Trimming pared 4 bases from V and 1 base from J, leaving 8 bases between. The CDR3 has 12 amino acids. The germline gives CDR1 GTSNPN, CDR2 SVGIG (reference sequence). The CDR3 here is CAWTAGSYEQYF. The CDR3 bases are TGTGCCTGGACCGCAGGGTCCTACGAGCAGTACTTC.

CDR3 residues: CASSQAFTGAQPQHF. The CDR3 DNA reads TGTGCCAGCAGCCAAGCATTTACAGGGGCTCAGCCCCAGCATTTT. The chain combines TRBV3-1 with TRBJ1-5, with TRBD1 matching over 7 bases. The germline V gene has CDR1 LGHDT and CDR2 YNNKEL (reference sequence). V was clipped by 1 base and J by 6 bases; unmatched bases: 6. The CDR3 totals 15 residues.

This clonotype was counted a few times. This chain connects TRBV14 to TRBJ2-2, with TRBD2 matching 7 bases. The CDR3 sequence is 16 residues long. Unmatched junction bases numbered 8, after V lost 4 bases and J lost 3 bases. The germline V gene has CDR1 SGHDN and CDR2 FVKESK. The CDR3 spells CASSLPNGRYTGELFF. The CDR3 DNA reads as TGTGCCAGCAGCCTTCCCAACGGGAGGTACACCGGGGAGCTGTTTTTT.

This clonotype was seen at least ten times. This chain links TRBV10-3 with TRBJ2-1; 11 bases are shared with TRBD2. Germline values: CDR1 ENHRY, CDR2 SYGVKD. V shed 2 bases and J 8 bases; nucleotides not matched to a gene: 5. CDR3 length equals 15 residues. In nucleotides, the CDR3 is TGTGCCATCAGTGAGCCCGGGACTAGCGGAGATGAGCAGTTCTTC. Amino acids: CAISEPGTSGDEQFF.

This clonotype was picked up a small number of times. This chain connects TRBV7-9 to TRBJ2-7; D remains ambiguous. V was cut by 5 bases and J by 3 bases, with 11 bases left in between. Germline V gene sequence: CDR1 SEHNR, CDR2 FQNEAQ (reference sequence). The CDR3 sequence is 13 residues long. The CDR3 spells CASSVVLNYEQYF. CDR3 nucleotide sequence: TGTGCCAGCAGCGTAGTCCTCAACTACGAGCAGTACTTC.

The gene calls are TRBV5-1 and TRBJ2-3; D is possibly TRBD1 (5 bases). The V gene lost 0 bases and the J gene lost 1 base, with 12 bases spanning the gap. CDR1 and CDR2 from the germline V gene are SGHRS and YFSETQ. The CDR3 runs to 16 residues. Here the CDR3 DNA reads TGCGCCAGCAGCTTGGGTAGGGGTGGAGGCACAGATACGCAGTATTTT. It is translated as CASSLGRGGGTDTQYF.

This clonotype was observed many times. CDR3 sequence reads: CAWSAGTAPNQPQHF. The CDR3 DNA is TGTGCCTGGAGTGCAGGGACAGCCCCCAATCAGCCCCAGCATTTT. The J gene is TRBJ1-5, the V gene TRBV30; 7 positions match TRBD1. V lost 1 base, J lost 3 bases, and 6 bases stayed unmatched. Germline V lookup: CDR1 GTSNPN, CDR2 SVGIG (reference sequence). The CDR3 totals 15 residues.

CDR3: CASSPGGGTSGSREQFF. The CDR3 DNA reads as TGTGCCAGCAGCCCCGGCGGTGGGACTAGCGGGAGTCGTGAGCAGTTCTTC. The V and J genes are TRBV5-4 and TRBJ2-1; TRBD2 matches 14 bases. The CDR3 spans 17 residues. CDR1 is SGHNT, CDR2 YYREEE, per germline (reference sequence). The V segment lost 4 bases and the J segment 9 bases; nucleotides outside the gene matches: 12.

This clonotype came up a few times. The chain has TRBV19 and TRBJ2-1; D assignment may be TRBD1 or TRBD2 (5 bases each). V lost 7 bases and J 6 bases, leaving 16 bases between the germline ends. Germline-derived CDR1 and CDR2 are LNHDA and SQIVND (reference sequence). This CDR3 is 14 amino acids long. CDR3 region: CASTGQGTSNEQFF. CDR3 coding DNA: TGTGCCAGTACGGGGCAGGGTACCTCCAATGAGCAGTTCTTC.

The rearrangement uses TRBV5-4 and TRBJ1-4, with D perhaps matching TRBD1 (6 bases). Per the germline V gene, CDR1 is SGHNT and CDR2 is YYREEE (reference sequence). This CDR3 has 15 residues. With 5 bases removed from V and 5 bases from J, the gap between germline ends came to 16 bases. The CDR3 region has the DNA TGTGCCAGCAGTATACAGGGCTTCCCGAATGAAAAACTGTTTTTT. This sequence encodes CASSIQGFPNEKLFF.

Only a few counts were recorded for this clonotype. The chain combines TRBV19 with TRBJ1-5; tentative D call: TRBD1 (6 bases). V lost 5 bases to trimming and J lost 1 base, with 15 bases between them. Germline lookup yields CDR1 LNHDA and CDR2 SQIVND (reference sequence). The CDR3 is 16 amino acids. The CDR3 reads CASSLTTGNSNQPQHF. The CDR3 region has the DNA TGTGCCAGTAGTTTAACGACAGGTAACAGCAATCAGCCCCAGCATTTT.

The sample holds many counts of this clonotype. V usage is TRBV30 and J usage is TRBJ1-1; no reliable D call. Germline V gene sequence: CDR1 GTSNPN, CDR2 SVGIG (reference sequence). The CDR3 totals 11 residues. Trimming cost V 4 bases and J 4 bases, with 7 bases left between them. This CDR3 reads CAWKDFTEAFF. The CDR3 nucleotides are TGTGCCTGGAAGGACTTCACTGAAGCTTTCTTT.

Remarks on this clonotype: Given a much more abundant clone one base away, this may be a read error. The V and J genes are TRBV12-3 or TRBV12-4 and TRBJ2-3; 8 positions match TRBD2. The J segment lost 8 bases and the V segment lost 3 bases, leaving 13 bases of the junction unmatched. The CDR3 runs 16 residues. CDR3 nucleotide sequence: TGTGCCAGCAGTTTCGCAGCGGGAGCGAGGACCGGTACGCAGTATTTT. As protein: CASSFAAGARTGTQYF.

The gene calls are TRBV18 and TRBJ2-1, with 8 bases matching TRBD1. The CDR3 has 15 residues. Trimming took 5 bases from V and 9 from J; bases not matched to a gene: 12. Germline V gene data show CDR1 as KGHSH and CDR2 as LQKENI. As DNA, the CDR3 is TGTGCCAGCTCAACTACGACCGGGACAGGCTCTGAGCAGTTCTTC. Amino acids: CASSTTTGTGSEQFF.

This clonotype was recorded many times. The chain has TRBV2 and TRBJ1-4; the D gene is possibly TRBD1 (6 bases). The V end was cut by 6 bases, the J end by 0 bases, with 14 bases between. Germline-derived CDR1 and CDR2 are SNHLY and FYNNEI. The length of the CDR3 is 16 residues. The CDR3 DNA follows: TGTGCCAGCAGCGAGGACAGTCCCGCAACTAATGAAAAACTGTTTTTT. It codes for CASSEDSPATNEKLFF.

This clonotype was recorded many times. The chain recombines TRBV6-2 or TRBV6-3 with TRBJ2-3; 9 nucleotides agree with TRBD2. J lost 8 bases, V lost 3 bases, and 9 bases had no gene match. The CDR3 runs 15 residues. Germline V lookup: CDR1 MNHEY, CDR2 SVGEGT. CDR3 sequence: CASSYSVAGDGTQYF. CDR3 DNA: TGTGCCAGCAGTTATTCGGTAGCGGGAGACGGTACGCAGTATTTT.

This clonotype occurred once. This chain links TRBV19 with TRBJ2-6; D not certain. This CDR3 spans 15 amino acids. V was cut by 6 bases and J by 0 bases, with 9 bases left in between. Germline-derived CDR1 and CDR2 are LNHDA and SQIVND (reference sequence). CDR3 in DNA: TGTGCCAGTAGACAGTCCTCCTCTGGGGCCAACGTCCTGACTTTC. The encoded protein is CASRQSSSGANVLTF.

This clonotype was seen repeatedly, ten times or more. This chain connects TRBV12-3 or TRBV12-4 to TRBJ2-5; no reliable D call. This CDR3 has 15 residues. Between the trimmed V and J ends, which lost 0 bases and 0 bases, there was a span of 8 bases. For the CDR3, the DNA is TGTGCCAGCAGTTTAGCGAGTAGGTACCAAGAGACCCAGTACTTC. This encodes CASSLASRYQETQYF.

This clonotype appeared a few times. The chain is built from TRBV29-1 and TRBJ2-2; perhaps D is TRBD1 or TRBD2 (6 bases each). Germline V gene lookup returns CDR1 SQVTM and CDR2 ANQGSEA. Deletions cut 4 bases from V and 3 bases from J, with 12 bases between. This CDR3 is built from 14 residues. The CDR3 protein is CSVAPGGDTGELFF. The CDR3 region has the DNA TGCAGCGTTGCTCCCGGGGGCGACACCGGGGAGCTGTTTTTT.

The V call is TRBV20-1, the J call TRBJ2-1, with 7 positions matching TRBD2. This CDR3 region has 14 residues. The germline gives CDR1 DFQATT, CDR2 SNEGSKA (reference sequence). With 5 bases clipped from V and 1 base from J, the junction kept 5 bases outside the gene matches. CDR3 amino acids: CSAESGDSYNEQFF. In nucleotides, the CDR3 is TGCAGTGCTGAAAGCGGGGATTCCTACAATGAGCAGTTCTTC.